Given below is one T cell receptor beta chain in context. What it recognizes is unknown. These data come from a study of cytomegalovirus exposure and HLA in healthy donors. Findings of the study overall: Reports described diagnosis of cytomegalovirus status by the classifier as highly specific and sensitive. As a later analysis showed, a missense DCLRE1C variant was linked to trimming of TCR beta V- and J-genes. Previous analysis showed most TCR beta V segments were productive about 87% or about 30% of the time. In a later analysis, at a false discovery rate of 0.05, roughly 16,000 TCR beta sequences matched HLA alleles.

The PCR ran on 60 Vbeta and 13 Jbeta primers. The method was immunoSEQ multiplex PCR; TCRdb's version includes in-frame clones alone and lacks a portion of them. The sample comprises 130,000 to 150,000 clones, 80% of which are singletons, and about 4.3% rests with the top ten. Sequencing was carried out using PBMCs. This clonotype was obtained from a man in his forties in good health and CMV-seronegative.

CDR3: CASTAGTFDTEAFF. DNA for the CDR3: TGTGCCAGCACCGCCGGGACATTTGACACTGAAGCTTTCTTT. V usage is TRBV5-6 and J usage is TRBJ1-1; possible D gene TRBD1, 6 bases. V shed 6 bases and J shed 3 bases, with 15 bases lying between them. The CDR3 covers 14 residues. Germline V gene data show CDR1 as SGHDT and CDR2 as YYEEEE.